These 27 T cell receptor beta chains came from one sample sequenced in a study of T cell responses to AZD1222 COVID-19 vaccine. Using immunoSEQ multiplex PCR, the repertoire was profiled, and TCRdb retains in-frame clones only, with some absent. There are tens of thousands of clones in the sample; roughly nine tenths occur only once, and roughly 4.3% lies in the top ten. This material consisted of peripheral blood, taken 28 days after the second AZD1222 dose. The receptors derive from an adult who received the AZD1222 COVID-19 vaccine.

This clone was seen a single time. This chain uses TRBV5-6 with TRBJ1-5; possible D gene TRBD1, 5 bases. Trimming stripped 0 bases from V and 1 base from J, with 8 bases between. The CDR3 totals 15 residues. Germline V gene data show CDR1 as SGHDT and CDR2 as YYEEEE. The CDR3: CASSLGRQSNQPQHF. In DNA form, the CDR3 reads TGTGCCAGCAGCTTGGGGAGACAGAGCAATCAGCCCCAGCATTTT.

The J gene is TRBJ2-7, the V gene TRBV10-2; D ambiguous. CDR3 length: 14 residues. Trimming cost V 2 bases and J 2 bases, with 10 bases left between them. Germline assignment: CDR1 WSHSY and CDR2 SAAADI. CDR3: CASSEAGRTYEQYF. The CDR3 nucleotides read TGCGCCAGCAGTGAGGCCGGCAGAACCTACGAGCAGTACTTC.

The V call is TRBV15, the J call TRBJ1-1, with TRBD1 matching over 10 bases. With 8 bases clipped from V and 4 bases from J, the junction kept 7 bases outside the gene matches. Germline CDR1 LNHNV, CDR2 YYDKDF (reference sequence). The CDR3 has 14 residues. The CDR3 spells CATSRDRGRTEAFF. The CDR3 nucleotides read TGTGCCACCTCTAGGGACAGGGGTCGCACTGAAGCTTTCTTT.

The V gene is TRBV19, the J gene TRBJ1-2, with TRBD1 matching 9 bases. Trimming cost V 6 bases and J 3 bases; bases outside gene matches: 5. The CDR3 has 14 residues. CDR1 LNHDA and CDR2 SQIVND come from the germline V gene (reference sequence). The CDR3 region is CASRRGQGYYGYTF. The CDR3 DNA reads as TGTGCCAGTAGACGGGGACAGGGTTACTATGGCTACACCTTC.

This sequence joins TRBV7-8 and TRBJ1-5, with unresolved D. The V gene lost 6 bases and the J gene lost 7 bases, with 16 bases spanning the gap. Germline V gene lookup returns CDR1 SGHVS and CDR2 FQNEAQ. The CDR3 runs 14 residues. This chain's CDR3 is CASSELTPGQPQHF. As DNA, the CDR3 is TGTGCCAGCAGTGAACTCACACCCGGACAGCCCCAGCATTTT. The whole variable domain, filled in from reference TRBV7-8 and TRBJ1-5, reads GAGVSQSPRYKVAKRGQDVALRCDPISGHVSLFWYQQALGQGPEFLTYFQNEAQLDKSGLPSDRFFAERPEGSVSTLKIQRTQQEDSAVYLCASSELTPGQPQHFGDGTRLSIL.

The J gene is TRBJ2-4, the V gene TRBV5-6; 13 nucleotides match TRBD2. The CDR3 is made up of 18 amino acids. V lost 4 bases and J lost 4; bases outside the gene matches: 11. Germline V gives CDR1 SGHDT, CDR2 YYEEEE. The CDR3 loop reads CASSLTSGRAFYKNIQYF. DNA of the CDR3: TGTGCCAGCAGCCTAACTAGCGGGAGGGCCTTTTATAAAAACATTCAGTACTTC.

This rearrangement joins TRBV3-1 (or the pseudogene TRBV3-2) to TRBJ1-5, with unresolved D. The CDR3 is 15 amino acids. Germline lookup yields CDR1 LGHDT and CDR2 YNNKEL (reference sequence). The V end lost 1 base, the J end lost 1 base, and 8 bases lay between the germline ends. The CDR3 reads CASSQGTGSNQPQHF. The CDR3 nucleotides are TGTGCCAGCAGCCAAGGGACCGGGAGCAATCAGCCCCAGCATTTT.

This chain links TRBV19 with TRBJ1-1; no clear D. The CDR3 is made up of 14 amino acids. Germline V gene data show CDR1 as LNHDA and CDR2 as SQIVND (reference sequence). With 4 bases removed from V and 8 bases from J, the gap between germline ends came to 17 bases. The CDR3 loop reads CASSTRVNPEEAFF. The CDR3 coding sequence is TGTGCCAGTAGTACCCGCGTGAACCCTGAAGAAGCTTTCTTT.

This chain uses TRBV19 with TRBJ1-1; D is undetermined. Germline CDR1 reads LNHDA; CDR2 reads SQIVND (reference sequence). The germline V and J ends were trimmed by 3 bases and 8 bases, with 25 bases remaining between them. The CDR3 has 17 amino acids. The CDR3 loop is CASSILYSLTLPREAFF. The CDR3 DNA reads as TGTGCCAGTAGTATTCTCTATAGTCTGACCCTGCCCAGGGAAGCTTTCTTT. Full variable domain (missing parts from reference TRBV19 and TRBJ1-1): DGGITQSPKYLFRKEGQNVTLSCEQNLNHDAMYWYRQDPGQGLRLIYYSQIVNDFQKGDIAEGYSVSREKKESFPLTVTSAQKNPTAFYLCASSILYSLTLPREAFFGQGTRLTVV.

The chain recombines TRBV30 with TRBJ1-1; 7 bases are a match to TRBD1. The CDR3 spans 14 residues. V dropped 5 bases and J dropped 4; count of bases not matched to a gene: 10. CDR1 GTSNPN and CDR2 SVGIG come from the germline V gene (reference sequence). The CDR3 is CAWVYRGGGTEAFF. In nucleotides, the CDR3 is TGTGCCTGGGTTTACAGGGGAGGGGGCACTGAAGCTTTCTTT.

CDR3 region: CASSELFGNTIYF. For the CDR3, the DNA is TGTGCCAGTAGTGAGCTGTTTGGAAACACCATATATTTT. V usage is TRBV19 and J usage is TRBJ1-3; D is uncertain. Between the trimmed V and J ends, which lost 5 bases and 3 bases, there was a span of 8 bases. CDR1 LNHDA and CDR2 SQIVND come from the germline V gene (reference sequence). The CDR3 runs to 13 residues.

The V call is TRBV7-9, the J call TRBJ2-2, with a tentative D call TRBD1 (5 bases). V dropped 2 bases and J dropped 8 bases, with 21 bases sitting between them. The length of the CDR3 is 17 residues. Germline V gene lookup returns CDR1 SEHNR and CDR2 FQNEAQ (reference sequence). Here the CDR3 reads CASSLRPLGEDIGELFF. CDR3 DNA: TGTGCCAGCAGCTTAAGGCCTTTGGGTGAGGACATTGGGGAGCTGTTTTTT.

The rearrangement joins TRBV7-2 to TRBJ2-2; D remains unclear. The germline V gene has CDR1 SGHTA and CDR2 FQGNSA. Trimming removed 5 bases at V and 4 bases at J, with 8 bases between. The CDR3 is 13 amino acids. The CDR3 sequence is CASSVQPTGELFF. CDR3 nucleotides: TGTGCCAGCAGCGTCCAGCCCACCGGGGAGCTGTTTTTT.

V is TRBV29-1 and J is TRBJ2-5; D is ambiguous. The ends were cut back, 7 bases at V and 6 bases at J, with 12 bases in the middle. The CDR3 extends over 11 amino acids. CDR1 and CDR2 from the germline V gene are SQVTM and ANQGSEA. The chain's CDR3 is CSEVRGKTQYF. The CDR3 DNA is TGCAGCGAAGTTAGAGGAAAGACCCAGTACTTC.

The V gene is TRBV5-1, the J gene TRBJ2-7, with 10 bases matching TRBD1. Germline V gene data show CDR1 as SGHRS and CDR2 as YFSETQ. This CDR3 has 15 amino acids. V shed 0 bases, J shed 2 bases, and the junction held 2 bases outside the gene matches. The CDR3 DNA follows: TGCGCCAGCAGCTTGGGTGGGACAGGGGCCTACGAGCAGTACTTC. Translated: CASSLGGTGAYEQYF.

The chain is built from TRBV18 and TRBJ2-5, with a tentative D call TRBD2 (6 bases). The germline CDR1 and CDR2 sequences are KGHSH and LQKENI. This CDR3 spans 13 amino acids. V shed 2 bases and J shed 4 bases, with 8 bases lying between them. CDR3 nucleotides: TGTGCCAGCTCACCAGGAGCGGGAGAGACCCAGTACTTC. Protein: CASSPGAGETQYF.

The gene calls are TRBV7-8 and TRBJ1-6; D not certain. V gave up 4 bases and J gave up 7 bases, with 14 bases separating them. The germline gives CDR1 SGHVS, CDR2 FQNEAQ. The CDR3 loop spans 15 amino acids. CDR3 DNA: TGTGCCAGCAGCTCCCCGGGAACAGTAAATTCACCCCTCCACTTT. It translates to CASSSPGTVNSPLHF.

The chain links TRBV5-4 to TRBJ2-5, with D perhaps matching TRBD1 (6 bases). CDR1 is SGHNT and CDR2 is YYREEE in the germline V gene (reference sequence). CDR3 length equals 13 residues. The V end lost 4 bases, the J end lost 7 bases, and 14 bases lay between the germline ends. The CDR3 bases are TGTGCCAGCAGCGTACAGGGAAGGGGGACCCAGTACTTC. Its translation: CASSVQGRGTQYF.

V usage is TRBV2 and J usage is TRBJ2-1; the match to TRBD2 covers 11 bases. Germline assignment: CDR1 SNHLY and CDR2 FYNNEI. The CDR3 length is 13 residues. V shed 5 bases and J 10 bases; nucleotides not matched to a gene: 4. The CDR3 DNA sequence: TGTGCCAGCAGTACTAGCGGGGGCCGGGAGCAGTTCTTC. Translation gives CASSTSGGREQFF. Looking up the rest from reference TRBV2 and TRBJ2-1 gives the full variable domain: EPEVTQTPSHQVTQMGQEVILRCVPISNHLYFYWYRQILGQKVEFLVSFYNNEISEKSEIFDDQFSVERPDGSNFTLKIRSTKLEDSAMYFCASSTSGGREQFFGPGTRLTVL.

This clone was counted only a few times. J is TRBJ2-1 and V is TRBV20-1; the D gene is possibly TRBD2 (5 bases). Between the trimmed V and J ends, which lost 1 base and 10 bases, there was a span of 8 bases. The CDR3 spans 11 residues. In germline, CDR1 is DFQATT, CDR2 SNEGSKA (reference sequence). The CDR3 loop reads CSARAGMEQFF. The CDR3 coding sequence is TGCAGTGCTAGAGCGGGGATGGAGCAGTTCTTC.

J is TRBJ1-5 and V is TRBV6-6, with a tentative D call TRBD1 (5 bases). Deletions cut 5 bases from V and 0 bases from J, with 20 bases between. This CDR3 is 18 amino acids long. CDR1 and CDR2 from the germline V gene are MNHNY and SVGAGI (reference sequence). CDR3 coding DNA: TGTGCCAGCAGTCGGGGCGGGGGGGACTTCTATAGCAATCAGCCCCAGCATTTT. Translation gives CASSRGGGDFYSNQPQHF.

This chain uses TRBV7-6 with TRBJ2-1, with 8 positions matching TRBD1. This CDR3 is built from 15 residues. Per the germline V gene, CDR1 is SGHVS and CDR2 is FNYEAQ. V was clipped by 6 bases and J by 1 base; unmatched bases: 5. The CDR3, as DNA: TGTGCCAGCAGTAGGACAGGGTCGTCCTACAATGAGCAGTTCTTC. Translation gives CASSRTGSSYNEQFF.

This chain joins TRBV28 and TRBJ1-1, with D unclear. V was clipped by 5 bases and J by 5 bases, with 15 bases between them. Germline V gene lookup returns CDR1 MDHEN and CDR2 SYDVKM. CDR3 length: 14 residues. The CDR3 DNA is TGTGCCAGCAGTCGTGCGGGGATGAGTACTGAAGCTTTCTTT. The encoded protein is CASSRAGMSTEAFF.

The CDR3 sequence is CSGSDDLKTEAFF. The CDR3 DNA is TGCAGCGGTAGTGACGATTTAAAGACTGAAGCTTTCTTT. The V gene is TRBV20-1, the J gene TRBJ1-1; the D is unclear. From germline, CDR1 is DFQATT and CDR2 SNEGSKA (reference sequence). The CDR3 has 13 amino acids.

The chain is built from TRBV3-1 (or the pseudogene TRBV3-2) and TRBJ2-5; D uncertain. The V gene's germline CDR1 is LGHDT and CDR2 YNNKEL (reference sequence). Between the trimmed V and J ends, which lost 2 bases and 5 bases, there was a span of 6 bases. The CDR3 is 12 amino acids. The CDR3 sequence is CASSQSAETQYF. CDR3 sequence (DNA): TGTGCCAGCAGCCAAAGCGCTGAGACCCAGTACTTC.

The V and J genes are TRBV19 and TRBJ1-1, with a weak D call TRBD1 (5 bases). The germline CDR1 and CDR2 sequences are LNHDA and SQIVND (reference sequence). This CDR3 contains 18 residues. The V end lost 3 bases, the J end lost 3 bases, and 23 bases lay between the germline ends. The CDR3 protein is CASSIAGGAGRTYTEAFF. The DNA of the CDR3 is TGTGCCAGTAGTATTGCGGGAGGGGCAGGGAGAACCTACACTGAAGCTTTCTTT.

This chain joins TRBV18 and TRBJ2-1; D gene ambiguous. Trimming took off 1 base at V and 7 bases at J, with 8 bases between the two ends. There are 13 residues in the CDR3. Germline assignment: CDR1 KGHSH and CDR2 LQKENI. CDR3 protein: CASSPQQGNEQFF. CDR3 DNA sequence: TGTGCCAGCTCACCACAACAAGGAAATGAGCAGTTCTTC.